This T cell receptor (beta chain) was sequenced for a study of Ad26.COV2.S vaccination and SARS-CoV-2 variants (dated by TCRdb to 2020 to 2022). In the study overall: Vaccine-arm donors were drawn from COV1001, a multicentre, randomized, double-blind, placebo-controlled phase I-IIa trial of Ad26.COV2.S in healthy adults. Trial participants were randomized into five groups of five: low-dose or high-dose Ad26.COV2.S given once or twice, or placebo on both occasions. Blinding of investigators to trial group allocation was maintained during experiments and outcome assessment. A total of roughly 30 samples were included in the TCR-sequenced set, comprising 19 Ad26.COV2.S vaccine recipients, 5 placebo recipients and 8 SARS-CoV-2 convalescent individuals. Ad26.COV2.S was given intramuscularly at 5x10^10 or 1x10^11 viral particles, as a single shot or as two shots 56 days apart. TCRbeta repertoire sequencing was used to assess the specificity and breadth of SARS-CoV-2-reactive T cell receptors after Ad26.COV2.S vaccination.

The investigation overall reported the following: Substantial breadth of spike-specific CD8+ and CD4+ T cell responses was reported after vaccination. The study was not powered for comparison of responses between vaccine doses or regimens. Vaccine and placebo recipients had similar non-spike TCR breadth, a finding consistent with the vaccine containing only spike. It was noted by the authors that total T cell responses may have been underestimated by the TCR breadth and depth analyses. Compared with placebo recipients, Ad26.COV2.S recipients showed higher spike-specific TCR breadth (P = 0.0014).

The sample's treatment or condition label is to be understood as: around 19 received Ad26.COV2.S at low or high dose, single or two shots; 5 received placebo; per-sample allocation not given. Repertoires of vaccine and placebo recipients were sequenced from samples taken on day 63 after the first injection. In Cohort 1b, around 25 adults aged 18-55 years were enrolled at a single site in Boston, USA, between 29 July and 7 August 2020. Ad26.COV2.S was a replication-incompetent adenovirus type 26 vector that expressed a prefusion-stabilized SARS-CoV-2 spike protein derived from the original Wuhan strain. The immunoSEQ Assay was used to sequence TCRbeta CDR3 regions. After extraction, genomic DNA underwent amplification by bias-controlled multiplex PCR, followed by high-throughput sequencing. Concerning the study's data processing: To quantify the absolute abundance of every unique TCRbeta CDR3 region, sequences were collapsed and filtered. T cell fraction was estimated by normalizing TCRbeta template counts to usable DNA, with usable DNA measured through amplification of reference genes found in all nucleated cells. Repertoire TCRs were annotated as SARS-CoV-2-specific by exact matching of V gene, CDR3 amino acid sequence and J gene to a known reactive TCR set. The reference SARS-CoV-2 TCR set was derived from MIRA and filtered for enrichment in COVID-19-positive ImmuneCODE repertoires, a step that removed public or cross-reactive TCRs. Drawing on the MIRA antigens, annotated TCRs were analysed further at the level of specific ORF or position within ORF. Breadth was defined as the number of annotated unique rearrangements divided by the total number of unique productive rearrangements, and depth was defined as the summed frequency of the annotated unique rearrangements. Two-sided Wilcoxon rank-sum tests were used to compare TCR breadth between groups. Held by TCRdb, this immuneACCESS table contains in-frame sequences only and omits some clones. Under half of the omission traces to an unresolved V gene where checked; the cause of the rest is unknown. That table furnishes V, J and clone size, whereas the DNA furnished D and trimming. Recorded for this sample are some 250,000 clones; roughly 90% of them occurred a single time. Jointly, the top ten make up about 10% of the sample.

Comments on this clone: Its target antigen remains unknown. Per-base qualities were not stored, and no clone one base away is much larger.

Reading from cysteine to phenylalanine, the CDR3 counts 16 amino acids. Only the CDR3 portion is preserved as DNA: 48 bases, with reading frame beginning at the first base. CDR1 KGHDR and CDR2 SFDVKD were looked up in the germline V gene. V is pared back by 2 bases and J by 1 base, with 14 bases lying between the germline termini. The V and J segments used are TRBV24-1 and TRBJ2-7; too little of a D gene remains to name it. This sequence was found in a person between 18 and 65 years old who received the Ad26.COV2.S COVID-19 vaccine or a placebo. The source material was peripheral blood, sampled in a trial of Ad26.COV2.S vaccine versus placebo. The nucleotide sequence is TGTGCCACCAGTGATTCCGATACGGTGGCTTCCTACGAGCAGTACTTC. Its protein reads: CATSDSDTVASYEQYF.